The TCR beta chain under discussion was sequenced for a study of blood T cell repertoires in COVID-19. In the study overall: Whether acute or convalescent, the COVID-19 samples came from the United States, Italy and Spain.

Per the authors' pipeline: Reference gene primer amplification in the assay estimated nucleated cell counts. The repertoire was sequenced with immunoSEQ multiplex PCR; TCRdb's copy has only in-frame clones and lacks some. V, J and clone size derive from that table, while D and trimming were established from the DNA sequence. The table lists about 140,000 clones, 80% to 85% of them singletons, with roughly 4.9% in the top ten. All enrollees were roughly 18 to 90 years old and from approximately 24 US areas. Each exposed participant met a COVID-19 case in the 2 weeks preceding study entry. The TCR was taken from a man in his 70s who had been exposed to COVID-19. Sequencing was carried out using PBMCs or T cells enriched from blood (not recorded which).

Written as DNA, the CDR3 is TGTGCCAGAAGCGGAGGACTAGCGGGAGGCCCGAACACCGGGGAGCTGTTTTTT. Its translation is CARSGGLAGGPNTGELFF. The V gene is TRBV5-3, the J gene TRBJ2-2; 14 bases fit TRBD2. TRBV5-3 is sorted into the ORF group, with uncertain function. Losses at the gene ends were 4 bases for V and 0 bases for J; bases not matched to a gene: 5. This CDR3 is built from 18 residues.